The 3 T cell receptor beta chains listed next were all sequenced from one sample in a study of neurological immune-mediated disorders (dated by TCRdb to about 2019). The library came from 5' RACE. Instrument on record: Illumina HiSeq 2500. The public sequencing data were trimmed at Q25 with fastp and processed into clonotypes with MiXCR by TCRdb, which kept only in-frame beta chains. Rows are unified per CDR3 protein, each entry keeping the most common DNA and genes. Recorded for this sample are tens of thousands of distinct CDR3 sequences; around 3.5% of them occurred a single time. In total, the top ten clones hold around 3.1% of the sample. Sequencing was carried out using PBMCs. The receptor set was obtained from a woman in her forties or fifties with multiple sclerosis.

This clonotype was observed at least ten times. The J gene is TRBJ2-1, the V gene TRBV5-1, with 9 bases fitting TRBD2. CDR3 length: 15 amino acids. V was clipped by 4 bases and J by 6 bases; unmatched bases: 8. CDR1 is SGHRS and CDR2 is YFSETQ in the germline V gene. The CDR3 loop reads CASSNSGGIPNEQFF. CDR3 nucleotide sequence: TGCGCCAGCAGCAACAGCGGGGGGATACCCAATGAGCAGTTCTTC.

The sample holds many counts of this clonotype. The rearrangement uses TRBV20-1 and TRBJ2-7, with D uncertain. V was shortened by 1 base and J by 3 bases, with 10 bases between the two germline ends. The length of the CDR3 is 13 residues. Germline loops: CDR1 DFQATT, CDR2 SNEGSKA (reference sequence). CDR3 nucleotide sequence: TGCAGTGCTAGAGTTGCCCATTTCTACGAGCAGTACTTC. As protein: CSARVAHFYEQYF.

This clonotype was observed at least ten times. The chain links TRBV20-1 to TRBJ1-4; D is undetermined. The CDR3 contains 16 residues. Trimming removed 1 base from V and 7 bases from J, with 19 bases in between. Looked up from germline, CDR1 is DFQATT and CDR2 is SNEGSKA (reference sequence). CDR3 bases: TGCAGTGCTAGAGTAGGGCGGCAGCGAACGTCTGAAAAACTGTTTTTT. Translated: CSARVGRQRTSEKLFF.